This T cell receptor beta chain comes out of a study of blood T cell repertoires in COVID-19. Study in general: Samples taken during acute and convalescent COVID-19 were collected in the United States, Italy and Spain.

The study drew participants aged about 18 to 95 years from approximately 25 US areas. Participant-given clinical history determined each cohort assignment. Within 2 weeks of study entry, exposed participants had contacted a PCR-confirmed or clinician-diagnosed COVID-19 case. The method was immunoSEQ multiplex PCR; TCRdb's version includes in-frame clones alone and lacks a portion of them. The sample includes roughly 250,000 clones, over 80% of them seen just once. The CDR3 has 15 residues. Germline CDR1 is GTSNPN and CDR2 is SVGIG (reference sequence). V lost 2 bases to trimming and J lost 6 bases, with 17 bases between them.

The genes are TRBV30 and TRBJ1-5; no clear D gene. This TCR was recovered from a middle-aged woman who had been exposed to COVID-19. The sequenced material came from PBMCs or T cells enriched from blood (not recorded which). The CDR3 loop is CAWSSDTGRTQPQHF. In nucleotides, the CDR3 is TGTGCCTGGAGTTCCGACACGGGGAGAACTCAGCCCCAGCATTTT.